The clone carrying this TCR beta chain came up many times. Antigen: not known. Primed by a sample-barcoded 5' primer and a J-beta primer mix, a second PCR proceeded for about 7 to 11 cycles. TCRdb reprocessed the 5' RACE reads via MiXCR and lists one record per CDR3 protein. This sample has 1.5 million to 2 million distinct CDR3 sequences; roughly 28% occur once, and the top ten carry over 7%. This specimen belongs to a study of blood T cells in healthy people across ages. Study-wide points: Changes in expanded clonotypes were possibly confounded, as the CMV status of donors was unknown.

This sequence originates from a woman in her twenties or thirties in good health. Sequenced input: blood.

The CDR3 DNA reads TGCAGTGCTGAGTCCCAAGAGACCCAGTACTTC. Amino acids: CSAESQETQYF. The chain recombines TRBV20-1 with TRBJ2-5, with no clear D. V was cut by 5 bases and J by 1 base, with 5 bases left in between. The CDR3 consists of 11 residues. Germline assignment: CDR1 DFQATT and CDR2 SNEGSKA (reference sequence).